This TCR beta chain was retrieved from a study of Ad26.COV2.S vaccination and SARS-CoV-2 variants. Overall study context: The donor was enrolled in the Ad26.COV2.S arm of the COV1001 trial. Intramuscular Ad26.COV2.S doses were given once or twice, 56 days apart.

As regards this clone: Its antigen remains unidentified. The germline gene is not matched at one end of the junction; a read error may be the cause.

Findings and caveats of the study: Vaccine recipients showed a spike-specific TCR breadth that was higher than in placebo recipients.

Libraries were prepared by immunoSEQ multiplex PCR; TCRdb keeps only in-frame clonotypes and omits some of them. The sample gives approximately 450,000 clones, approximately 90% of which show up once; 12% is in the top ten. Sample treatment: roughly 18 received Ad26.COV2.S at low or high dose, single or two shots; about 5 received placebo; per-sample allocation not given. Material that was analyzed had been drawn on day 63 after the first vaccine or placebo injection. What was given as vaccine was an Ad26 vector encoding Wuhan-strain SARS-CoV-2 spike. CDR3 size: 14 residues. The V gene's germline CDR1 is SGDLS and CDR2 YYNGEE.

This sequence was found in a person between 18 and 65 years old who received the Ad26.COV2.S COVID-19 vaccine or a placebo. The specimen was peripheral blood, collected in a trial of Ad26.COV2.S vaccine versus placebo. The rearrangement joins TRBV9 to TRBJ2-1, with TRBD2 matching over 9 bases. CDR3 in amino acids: CATGAGGPYSEQFF. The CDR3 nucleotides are TGTGCCACCGGGGCGGGAGGGCCGTACAGTGAGCAGTTCTTC.